One sample yielded the 30 T cell receptor beta chains listed below, sequenced in a study of blood T cell repertoires in COVID-19. TCRdb keeps only in-frame clones here, not all; method: immunoSEQ multiplex PCR. Of more than 80,000 clones listed, around nine tenths are singletons. Material for sequencing was peripheral blood. All receptors derive from a man in his forties or fifties with acute or convalescent COVID-19.

The chain couples TRBV6-5 to TRBJ1-1; 9 bases agree with TRBD1. The ends lost 0 bases at V and 6 bases at J; junction bases unmatched: 5. Germline CDR1 and CDR2: MNHEY and SVGAGI. This CDR3 has 15 amino acids. The chain's CDR3 is CASSYSRQGVAEAFF. Here the CDR3 DNA reads TGTGCCAGCAGTTACTCGAGACAGGGGGTGGCTGAAGCTTTCTTT.

The CDR3 DNA sequence: TGTGCCAGCAGTTTATCTCGGTTGTCGAACACCGGGGAGCTGTTTTTT. It yields the protein CASSLSRLSNTGELFF. V gene TRBV27 combines with J gene TRBJ2-2; no clear D. The CDR3 is 16 amino acids. From germline, CDR1 is MNHEY and CDR2 SMNVEV (reference sequence). Trimming removed 0 bases from V and 0 bases from J, with 8 bases in between.

This chain links TRBV25-1 with TRBJ2-2, with a weak D call TRBD1 (5 bases). This CDR3 has 11 residues. Germline V gene data show CDR1 as MGHDK and CDR2 as SYGVNS. Trimming removed 8 bases from V and 6 bases from J, with 7 bases in between. CDR3 nucleotides: TGTGCCAGCGGGGCTTCCGGGGAGCTGTTTTTT. Protein sequence: CASGASGELFF.

The chain recombines TRBV4-2 with TRBJ2-3, with D hard to call. The V end lost 3 bases, the J end lost 3 bases, and 13 bases lay between the germline ends. CDR3 size: 15 residues. Looked up from germline, CDR1 is LGHNA and CDR2 is YNFKEQ. In DNA form, the CDR3 reads TGTGCCAGCAGCCACGGCGCGGCCGTAACAGATACGCAGTATTTT. It codes for CASSHGAAVTDTQYF.

The V gene is TRBV24-1, the J gene TRBJ1-2, with 11 nucleotides matching TRBD1. This CDR3 has 17 residues. Germline V gene lookup returns CDR1 KGHDR and CDR2 SFDVKD. V dropped 4 bases and J dropped 1; count of bases not matched to a gene: 7. CDR3 DNA sequence: TGTGCCACCAGTGACAACGGACAGGGGGCATATAACTATGGCTACACCTTC. It specifies CATSDNGQGAYNYGYTF.

As to this clone: At one end, the junction sequence differs from germline, possibly due to a read error. This chain links TRBV30 with TRBJ1-2; D is unresolved. This CDR3 is built from 14 residues. Germline CDR1 and CDR2: GTSNPN and SVGIG (reference sequence). The CDR3 loop is CAGRDPGIPYGYTF. DNA of the CDR3: TGTGCCGGGAGAGATCCCGGGATTCCATATGGCTACACCTTC.

CDR3 DNA sequence: TGCGCCAGCAGCCAAGCCCGGGGAAGCTACACCTTC. Amino acids: CASSQARGSYTF. The chain uses TRBV4-1 and TRBJ1-2; D is unresolved. CDR1 MGHRA and CDR2 YSYEKL come from the germline V gene. The CDR3 extends over 12 amino acids. Trimming left V 1 base short and J 9 bases short, with 9 bases between.

This clone appeared a few times. The CDR3 sequence is CASSRTSSGEQFF. The CDR3, as DNA: TGTGCCAGCAGCCGGACTAGCTCTGGTGAGCAGTTCTTC. This chain links TRBV11-3 with TRBJ2-1; 8 nucleotides line up with TRBD2. Germline CDR1 reads SGHNT; CDR2 reads YENEEA. The CDR3 has 13 residues. The J segment lost 9 bases and the V segment lost 5 bases, leaving 6 bases of the junction unmatched.

V gene TRBV7-9 combines with J gene TRBJ2-7, with TRBD2 identical over 8 bases. V lost 2 bases to trimming and J lost 7 bases; unmatched junction nucleotides: 10. The CDR3 loop spans 15 amino acids. In germline, CDR1 is SEHNR, CDR2 FQNEAQ (reference sequence). CDR3 sequence: CASSLTALAAGEQYF. The CDR3 DNA reads TGTGCCAGCAGCTTAACTGCACTAGCGGCGGGGGAGCAGTACTTC.

The V call is TRBV10-3, the J call TRBJ2-5; TRBD2 is a possible D gene (5 bases). The length of the CDR3 is 12 residues. V lost 10 bases to trimming and J lost 1 base, with 10 bases between them. Germline V gene lookup returns CDR1 ENHRY and CDR2 SYGVKD. The CDR3: CATAGFQETQYF. The CDR3, as DNA: TGTGCCACCGCGGGCTTCCAAGAGACCCAGTACTTC.

The chain is built from TRBV6-4 and TRBJ1-6; no clear D gene. The CDR3 is 14 residues long. Germline V gene data show CDR1 as MRHNA and CDR2 as SNTAGT. Trimming took off 4 bases at V and 5 bases at J, with 9 bases between the two ends. The CDR3 spells CASSVSVNNSPLHF. For the CDR3, the DNA is TGTGCCAGCAGTGTGTCGGTTAATAATTCACCCCTCCACTTT.

The chain uses TRBV28 and TRBJ1-5; D is perhaps TRBD1 (6 bases). This CDR3 spans 14 amino acids. Trimming cost V 2 bases and J 4 bases, with 9 bases left between them. The V gene's germline CDR1 is MDHEN and CDR2 SYDVKM. CDR3 in amino acids: CASSLAQGNQPQHF. The CDR3 DNA follows: TGTGCCAGCAGTTTAGCACAGGGAAATCAGCCCCAGCATTTT.

This clone was seen once. The chain couples TRBV5-6 to TRBJ1-1; 7 bases are shared with TRBD1. V trimming: 2 bases; J trimming: 6 bases; junction bases outside the gene matches: 7. Per the germline V gene, CDR1 is SGHDT and CDR2 is YYEEEE. The CDR3 is 14 amino acids. This CDR3 reads CASSLTGAGAEAFF. In nucleotides, the CDR3 is TGTGCCAGCAGCTTAACAGGGGCAGGGGCTGAAGCTTTCTTT. Supplemented by reference TRBV5-6 and TRBJ1-1, the full variable domain reads DAGVTQSPTHLIKTRGQQVTLRCSPKSGHDTVSWYQQALGQGPQFIFQYYEEEERQRGNFPDRFSGHQFPNYSSELNVNALLLGDSALYLCASSLTGAGAEAFFGQGTRLTVV.

The V call is TRBV12-3 or TRBV12-4, the J call TRBJ1-1; 9 bases align to TRBD1. The ends lost 6 bases at V and 8 bases at J; junction bases unmatched: 7. This CDR3 has 13 residues. The CDR3 nucleotides read TGTGCCAGCAGGGGTGGACAGGGGATCGAAGCTTTCTTT. The encoded protein is CASRGGQGIEAFF.

This clone was detected a few times. The chain employs TRBV2 and TRBJ2-7; D unresolved. Germline CDR1 SNHLY, CDR2 FYNNEI. Between the trimmed V and J ends, which lost 2 bases and 4 bases, there was a span of 6 bases. The CDR3 is 12 amino acids. The CDR3 nucleotides are TGTGCCAGCAGTGAAACAGAATACGAGCAGTACTTC. This translates into CASSETEYEQYF.

The chain is built from TRBV5-5 and TRBJ1-4, with TRBD1 identical over 7 bases. Germline loops: CDR1 SGHKS, CDR2 YYEKEE (reference sequence). The CDR3 runs 15 residues. V was clipped by 1 base and J by 8 bases; unmatched bases: 8. The CDR3 reads CASSLYSRGAEKLFF. Written as DNA, the CDR3 is TGTGCCAGCAGCTTGTATTCCAGGGGGGCGGAAAAACTGTTTTTT.

The chain employs TRBV6-5 and TRBJ1-2; TRBD1 agrees at 7 bases. The CDR3 sequence is 15 residues long. The ends lost 6 bases at V and 8 bases at J; junction bases unmatched: 15. Germline V gene sequence: CDR1 MNHEY, CDR2 SVGAGI. The CDR3 DNA is TGTGCCAGCAGCAGACAGGGAATGGTTCCGGAAGGCTACACCTTC. Protein product: CASSRQGMVPEGYTF.

The V gene is TRBV18, the J gene TRBJ1-1; maybe TRBD1 (5 bases). Trimming shortened V by 9 bases and J by 1 base, and 9 bases separated the two germline ends. CDR1 KGHSH and CDR2 LQKENI come from the germline V gene. The CDR3 is made up of 12 amino acids. CDR3: CASTDRNTEAFF. The DNA for the CDR3 is TGTGCCAGTACCGACAGGAACACTGAAGCTTTCTTT.

This clone was counted a single time. The chain combines TRBV18 with TRBJ1-2; no firm D call. The CDR3 length is 14 residues. V lost 3 bases and J 4 bases, leaving 12 bases between the germline ends. Germline loops: CDR1 KGHSH, CDR2 LQKENI. The CDR3 region has the DNA TGTGCCAGCTCACCTGGCCAGGCCCTCTATGGCTACACCTTC. It translates to CASSPGQALYGYTF. Full variable domain (remainder filled in from reference TRBV18 and TRBJ1-2): NAGVMQNPRHLVRRRGQEARLRCSPMKGHSHVYWYRQLPEEGLKFMVYLQKENIIDESGMPKERFSAEFPKEGPSILRIQQVVRGDSAAYFCASSPGQALYGYTFGSGTRLTVV.

The rearrangement joins TRBV6-6 to TRBJ2-5, with TRBD2 identical over 8 bases. This CDR3 spans 14 amino acids. From germline, CDR1 is MNHNY and CDR2 SVGAGI (reference sequence). J was trimmed by 5 bases and V by 4 bases; bases with no gene match: 6. This chain's CDR3 is CASSFGLAGETQYF. DNA of the CDR3: TGTGCCAGCAGTTTCGGACTAGCCGGGGAGACCCAGTACTTC.

This clone was seen just once. The chain uses TRBV11-2 and TRBJ1-1, with 8 bases fitting TRBD1. The CDR3 loop spans 14 amino acids. From germline, CDR1 is SGHAT and CDR2 FQNNGV. V shed 10 bases, J shed 1 base, and the junction held 8 bases outside the gene matches. CDR3 DNA: TGTGCCAACCGGCCAACAGGGGGGAACACTGAAGCTTTCTTT. Encoded protein: CANRPTGGNTEAFF.

The chain combines TRBV19 with TRBJ1-3; perhaps TRBD1 as D (6 bases). CDR1 is LNHDA, CDR2 SQIVND, per germline (reference sequence). Trimming took 7 bases from V and 4 from J, leaving 14 bases between them. The CDR3 extends over 14 amino acids. The CDR3 loop reads CASNLWGLGNTIYF. For the CDR3, the DNA is TGTGCCAGTAACCTATGGGGGCTCGGAAACACCATATATTTT.

This clone was seen only once. The genes are TRBV4-1 and TRBJ1-1; 8 bases match TRBD1. Trimming removed 0 bases from V and 2 bases from J; junction bases left unmatched: 11. Germline CDR1 and CDR2: MGHRA and YSYEKL. The CDR3 contains 18 residues. The CDR3 sequence: CASSQDPRGTGLNTEAFF. CDR3 coding DNA: TGCGCCAGCAGCCAAGATCCTCGTGGGACAGGACTAAACACTGAAGCTTTCTTT.

The chain links TRBV19 to TRBJ2-2; the match to TRBD2 covers 12 bases. V dropped 4 bases and J dropped 0; count of bases not matched to a gene: 6. Germline lookup yields CDR1 LNHDA and CDR2 SQIVND (reference sequence). This CDR3 contains 18 residues. The CDR3 DNA reads TGTGCCAGTAGTACGACCGGGACTAGCGGGTCGAACACCGGGGAGCTGTTTTTT. Its protein product is CASSTTGTSGSNTGELFF.

The chain is built from TRBV21-1 and TRBJ1-6; TRBD1, the D gene given by the table, was not confirmed from the DNA. TRBV21-1 is deemed a pseudogene. The CDR3 runs to 16 residues. The CDR3 DNA is TGTGCCAGCAGCTTCACCCGGGACAACTATAATTCACCCCTCCACTTT. Amino acid sequence: CASSFTRDNYNSPLHF.

The gene calls are TRBV3-1 (or the pseudogene TRBV3-2) and TRBJ2-5; 7 nucleotides agree with TRBD2. Trimming at V came to 1 base and at J to 2 bases, leaving 13 bases not matched to a gene. CDR1 is LGHDT, CDR2 YNNKEL, per germline (reference sequence). The CDR3 consists of 18 residues. The CDR3 is CASSQGVVLASGQETQYF. The DNA for the CDR3 is TGTGCCAGCAGCCAAGGAGTGGTTTTGGCTAGCGGACAAGAGACCCAGTACTTC.

The table lists this clone with a few counts. V usage is TRBV2 and J usage is TRBJ2-2; tentative D call: TRBD1 (5 bases). Trimming left V 0 bases short and J 4 bases short, with 9 bases between. The germline CDR1 and CDR2 sequences are SNHLY and FYNNEI. The CDR3 loop spans 15 amino acids. Here the CDR3 DNA reads TGTGCCAGCAGTGAAGCCCAGGGTTTCACCGGGGAGCTGTTTTTT. Protein product: CASSEAQGFTGELFF.

This chain links TRBV5-8 with TRBJ1-5, with TRBD1 matching over 7 bases. V lost 4 bases, J lost 4 bases, and 8 bases stayed unmatched. This CDR3 comprises 15 residues. The germline CDR1 and CDR2 sequences are SGHTS and YDEGEE. CDR3 nucleotides: TGTGCCAGCAGCGGGGACAGAACGGCGAATCAGCCCCAGCATTTT. Encoded protein: CASSGDRTANQPQHF.

This sequence joins TRBV15 and TRBJ1-1; possible D gene TRBD1, 5 bases. The V gene's germline CDR1 is LNHNV and CDR2 YYDKDF (reference sequence). Trimming left V 4 bases short and J 1 base short, with 13 bases between. This CDR3 comprises 15 residues. CDR3 protein: CATSTRTRQNTEAFF. Here the CDR3 DNA reads TGTGCCACCAGCACCCGGACAAGGCAGAACACTGAAGCTTTCTTT.

This clone was recorded a few times. This chain links TRBV7-9 with TRBJ2-7, with D tentatively TRBD1 (5 bases). The CDR3 totals 14 residues. Per germline, CDR1 SEHNR and CDR2 FQNEAQ (reference sequence). The V and J ends lost 7 bases and 1 base respectively, with 14 bases between them. In nucleotides, the CDR3 is TGTGCCAGCACCCCCCAGGGTTCTTCCTACGAGCAGTACTTC. It is translated as CASTPQGSSYEQYF.